This TCR beta chain is from a study of shared clonotypes between healthy human individuals. Findings and limits, study-wide: Several donors held about 5% of naive CD4 clonotypes in common.

Germline values: CDR1 LGHNT, CDR2 FRNRAP. This CDR3 region has 14 residues. The trim removed 6 bases at V and 3 bases at J, leaving 3 bases unmatched. TCRdb keeps only in-frame clones here, not all; method: immunoSEQ multiplex PCR. The top ten hold about 0.45% of the sample, which has about 1.5 million clones, 95% to 99% seen once. On this clone: The target antigen is unknown.

The chain has TRBV12-5 and TRBJ2-3; 10 bases map to TRBD2. This sequence originates from a man in his thirties or forties in good health. Sample: naive CD4+ T cells sorted from blood. Subset described: CD45RA+ positively selected. The CDR3 nucleotides read TGTGCTAGTGGGGTAGCGGGAGGAACAGATACGCAGTATTTT. Its protein product is CASGVAGGTDTQYF.